This T cell receptor beta chain appears in the sequencing data of a study of T cell changes during pregnancy in multiple sclerosis (dated by TCRdb to about 2019). General notes on the study: In women with multiple sclerosis, the researchers looked at how the T cell repertoire shifted as pregnancy progressed.

CDR1 SGHRS and CDR2 YFSETQ were looked up in the germline V gene. Here V drops 3 bases and J drops 0 bases, and the junction holds 3 bases not matched to any gene. The cysteine opens and the phenylalanine closes a CDR3 of 14 amino acids. CDR3 DNA only is kept here, 42 bases in frame from base 1. About this clone: No cognate antigen has been identified for it. The input lacks base qualities; no much larger clone sits a single base away.

Receptors were amplified or captured by the immunoSEQ multiplex PCR assay. Not all clones reach the TCRdb copy of this immuneACCESS table, which keeps in-frame sequences only. Checked studies attribute under half of the gap to unresolved V genes and leave the rest unexplained. The sample records roughly 80,000 clones, about 91% of which are singletons. The ten largest account for roughly 1.4% of the sample. This TCR came from a female donor with multiple sclerosis, enrolled in a pregnancy study. The material was peripheral blood, obtained before pregnancy. Here the chain combines TRBV5-1 and TRBJ2-7, and 7 junctional nucleotides match TRBD1. The DNA sequence is TGCGCCAGCAGCTCAGGGGACAGCTCCTACGAGCAGTACTTC. It translates as CASSSGDSSYEQYF.